This paragraph covers one T cell receptor (beta chain) sequence. Its specificity is unknown. Between the trimmed V and J ends, which lost 1 base and 8 bases, there was a span of 26 bases. The germline CDR1 and CDR2 sequences are SGHRS and YFSETQ. The CDR3 runs to 18 residues. This sample was included in a study of T cells after yellow fever vaccination. General study findings and limits: Contamination of FACS-sorted repertoires by abundant clonotypes from the bulk population could occur. Weaker, the secondary response peaked sooner, at day 5 versus 15. Clonotypes appearing in both CD4 and CD8 compartments existed, and their share was small.

TCRdb processed the 5' RACE reads anew with MiXCR; each CDR3 protein has one entry. The data contain about 580,000 distinct CDR3 sequences, about a sixth of them singletons. The material was PBMCs, obtained around 5 days after the first yellow fever vaccination. The TCR comes from a man younger than 30 who received the YFV17D yellow fever vaccine. The chain is built from TRBV5-1 and TRBJ2-3; D is undetermined. Here the CDR3 reads CASSLLLGRNHRAGTQYF. Written as DNA, the CDR3 is TGCGCCAGCAGCTTGCTTCTCGGGCGGAACCACCGGGCCGGTACGCAGTATTTT.